Listed here are 16 T cell receptor beta chains from one sample, sequenced in a study of blood T cell repertoires in COVID-19. Assay used: immunoSEQ multiplex PCR; TCRdb lists only in-frame clones, some missing. The table lists about 300,000 clones, 70% to 90% of them singletons. Sequences were obtained from PBMCs or T cells enriched from blood (not recorded which). The receptors originated from a woman younger than 30 who had recovered from COVID-19.

There are a few counts of this clone. The chain has TRBV28 and TRBJ1-3; D unresolved. Germline assignment: CDR1 MDHEN and CDR2 SYDVKM. V was clipped by 6 bases and J by 0 bases, with 12 bases between them. The CDR3 has 15 amino acids. The CDR3 reads CASSLNRDSGNTIYF. In nucleotides, the CDR3 is TGTGCCAGCAGCCTCAACAGAGACTCTGGAAACACCATATATTTT. The variable domain in full, with the rest retrieved from reference TRBV28 and TRBJ1-3, is DVKVTQSSRYLVKRTGEKVFLECVQDMDHENMFWYRQDPGLGLRLIYFSYDVKMKEKGDIPEGYSVSREKKERFSLILESASTNQTSMYLCASSLNRDSGNTIYFGEGSWLTVV.

This rearrangement joins TRBV14 to TRBJ2-7; tentative D call: TRBD1 (7 bases). V lost 3 bases and J 3 bases, leaving 15 bases between the germline ends. CDR3 size: 15 residues. Germline values: CDR1 SGHDN, CDR2 FVKESK. The CDR3 spells CASSHSRGTVYEQYF. In DNA, the CDR3 is TGTGCCAGCAGCCACTCCCGCGGGACAGTCTACGAGCAGTACTTC.

This clone is a singleton in its sample. The chain recombines TRBV10-3 with TRBJ1-2; no firm D call. V gave up 2 bases and J gave up 4 bases, with 11 bases separating them. From germline, CDR1 is ENHRY and CDR2 SYGVKD. This CDR3 is 14 amino acids long. The DNA for the CDR3 is TGTGCCATCAGTGAGAAGGGAGGGCTCTATGGCTACACCTTC. Protein product: CAISEKGGLYGYTF.

The rearrangement joins TRBV9 to TRBJ1-1; a weak D match, TRBD1 (5 bases). The CDR3 is 15 residues long. Trimming pared 0 bases from V and 1 base from J, leaving 10 bases between. CDR1 is SGDLS and CDR2 is YYNGEE in the germline V gene. The CDR3 region has the DNA TGTGCCAGCAGCGTAGCCGGACAAAGGAACACTGAAGCTTTCTTT. Its translation: CASSVAGQRNTEAFF.

This clone was recorded a few times. The chain recombines TRBV10-3 with TRBJ2-1; 9 positions match TRBD1. CDR3 length equals 15 residues. Unmatched junction bases numbered 14, after V lost 7 bases and J lost 10 bases. Looked up from germline, CDR1 is ENHRY and CDR2 is SYGVKD. The CDR3 DNA sequence: TGTGCCATCAATTCGGGACAGGGCTCCCTGGGGGAGCAGTTCTTC. Encoded protein: CAINSGQGSLGEQFF.

DNA for the CDR3: TGCAGCGTTGTTTTCCGGGACAGGGGGCGTCGGAACACTGAAGCTTTCTTT. Translation gives CSVVFRDRGRRNTEAFF. The V gene is TRBV29-1, the J gene TRBJ1-1; TRBD1 matches 12 bases. Germline-derived CDR1 and CDR2 are SQVTM and ANQGSEA. Trimming cost V 4 bases and J 1 base; bases outside gene matches: 10. The CDR3 has 17 residues. Variable domain in full (rest from reference TRBV29-1 and TRBJ1-1): SAVISQKPSRDICQRGTSLTIQCQVDSQVTMMFWYRQQPGQSLTLIATANQGSEATYESGFVIDKFPISRPNLTFSTLTVSNMSPEDSSIYLCSVVFRDRGRRNTEAFFGQGTRLTVV.

This chain joins TRBV7-9 and TRBJ1-1; 9 bases agree with TRBD1. Germline V lookup: CDR1 SEHNR, CDR2 FQNEAQ (reference sequence). V was clipped by 6 bases and J by 6 bases; unmatched bases: 11. The CDR3 spans 15 residues. Here the CDR3 reads CASSQPGQGFSEAFF. CDR3 in DNA: TGTGCCAGCAGTCAACCGGGACAGGGATTCTCTGAAGCTTTCTTT.

CDR3 nucleotide sequence: TGTGCCACCCAGGGGGCAGCTCCCAATCAGCCCCAGCATTTT. Protein: CATQGAAPNQPQHF. The chain links TRBV28 to TRBJ1-5; the match to TRBD1 covers 8 bases. Germline trimming cut 10 bases from V and 3 bases from J; bases unmatched to any gene: 8. Looked up from germline, CDR1 is MDHEN and CDR2 is SYDVKM. This CDR3 is 14 amino acids long.

This clone was observed once. The V call is TRBV4-1, the J call TRBJ2-1, with TRBD2 matching over 8 bases. Germline V gene data show CDR1 as MGHRA and CDR2 as YSYEKL. CDR3 length: 16 residues. With V trimmed by 0 bases and J by 2 bases, 3 bases remained unmatched. This CDR3 reads CASSQDTGGPYNEQFF. CDR3 in DNA: TGCGCCAGCAGCCAAGATACGGGGGGGCCCTACAATGAGCAGTTCTTC.

The chain uses TRBV3-1 (or the pseudogene TRBV3-2) and TRBJ2-3; possible D gene TRBD1, 7 bases. The CDR3 extends over 16 amino acids. V dropped 0 bases and J dropped 5 bases, with 15 bases sitting between them. The germline V gene has CDR1 LGHDT and CDR2 YNNKEL (reference sequence). CDR3 in DNA: TGTGCCAGCAGCCAAGACGTGACAGGGCGGGGAGATACGCAGTATTTT. Its protein is CASSQDVTGRGDTQYF.

Here the CDR3 reads CASSEGTTSYNEQFF. The CDR3 nucleotides read TGTGCCAGCAGTGAAGGGACTACCAGTTACAATGAGCAGTTCTTC. The chain has TRBV2 and TRBJ2-1, with D possibly being TRBD2 (6 bases). Looked up from germline, CDR1 is SNHLY and CDR2 is FYNNEI. The CDR3 spans 15 residues. Trimming removed 1 base at V and 4 bases at J, with 11 bases between.

This clone was picked up a small number of times. The rearrangement links TRBV11-3 to TRBJ2-3, with 16 bases matching TRBD2. With V trimmed by 5 bases and J by 7 bases, 6 bases remained unmatched. This CDR3 is built from 16 residues. Germline V lookup: CDR1 SGHNT, CDR2 YENEEA. The CDR3 DNA reads TGTGCCAGCAGCAACGAGGGACTAGCGGGAGGGAATACGCAGTATTTT. Its protein is CASSNEGLAGGNTQYF.

The rearrangement uses TRBV30 and TRBJ2-2, with 9 bases identical to TRBD1. The CDR3 has 16 residues. The V and J ends lost 3 bases and 3 bases, in that order; junction bases with no gene match: 8. Germline V gene lookup returns CDR1 GTSNPN and CDR2 SVGIG (reference sequence). CDR3 loop: CAWSARWTGDTGELFF. CDR3 nucleotide sequence: TGTGCCTGGAGCGCCCGTTGGACAGGGGACACCGGGGAGCTGTTTTTT. Filled out from reference TRBV30 and TRBJ2-2, the complete variable domain reads SQTIHQWPATLVQPVGSPLSLECTVEGTSNPNLYWYRQAAGRGLQLLFYSVGIGQISSEVPQNLSASRPQDRQFILSSKKLLLSDSGFYLCAWSARWTGDTGELFFGEGSRLTVL.

This clone was counted ten times or more. V usage is TRBV30 and J usage is TRBJ1-4, with 10 bases lining up with TRBD1. The CDR3 covers 14 residues. Trimming at V came to 1 base and at J to 7 bases, leaving 3 bases not matched to a gene. CDR1 is GTSNPN, CDR2 SVGIG, per germline (reference sequence). This CDR3 reads CAWSGQGAFEKLFF. The CDR3 bases are TGTGCCTGGAGTGGACAGGGGGCTTTTGAAAAACTGTTTTTT.

The gene calls are TRBV28 and TRBJ1-5; 9 bases are a match to TRBD1. The length of the CDR3 is 13 residues. Germline CDR1 and CDR2: MDHEN and SYDVKM. The V and J ends lost 3 bases and 11 bases, in that order; junction bases with no gene match: 5. The CDR3 spells CASSFVQGASQHF. The CDR3 DNA follows: TGTGCCAGCAGTTTTGTACAGGGGGCTTCCCAGCATTTT.

The chain has TRBV18 and TRBJ1-4; weak D call: TRBD1 (5 bases). Trimming left V 4 bases short and J 0 bases short, with 12 bases between. Germline V gene data show CDR1 as KGHSH and CDR2 as LQKENI. The CDR3 consists of 16 residues. The CDR3 nucleotides are TGTGCCAGCTCACAGGGGCCAAGGGCAACTAATGAAAAACTGTTTTTT. Encoded protein: CASSQGPRATNEKLFF. Based on the CDR3 plus reference TRBV18 and TRBJ1-4, the full variable domain is NAGVMQNPRHLVRRRGQEARLRCSPMKGHSHVYWYRQLPEEGLKFMVYLQKENIIDESGMPKERFSAEFPKEGPSILRIQQVVRGDSAAYFCASSQGPRATNEKLFFGSGTQLSVL.